This T cell receptor (beta chain) was profiled in a study of CD8 T cells in Susac syndrome. Study-level background: Patients with Susac syndrome had blood drawn and were at that point therapy-naive, on corticosteroids, or on intravenous immunoglobulin alone.

Diagnostic criteria for definite or probable disease, in their recently defined form, were met by the patients with Susac syndrome. The authors reverse transcribed about 0.5 to 1 ug RNA with random hexamers. TCRdb recomputed calls from the immunoSEQ multiplex PCR reads with MiXCR, one row per CDR3 protein. The sample lists some 240,000 distinct CDR3 sequences, 90% to 96% occurring once. Study-level points and caveats: Clonal expansion did not appear in Susac syndrome CD4+ T cell repertoires. The authors acknowledged that the study's TCR sequencing and HLA analysis involved relatively few individuals.

About this clonotype itself: What it binds is not known.

The CDR3 has 12 amino acids. Trimming removed 6 bases from V and 10 bases from J; junction bases left unmatched: 6. CDR1 and CDR2 (germline): LNHDA, SQIVND (reference sequence). This rearrangement joins TRBV19 to TRBJ2-1; 7 nucleotides agree with TRBD1. The sequenced material came from CD4+ T cells from PBMCs. The clonotype comes from a human donor with Susac syndrome. CDR3 loop: CASSDRAEEQFF. The CDR3 DNA sequence: TGTGCCAGTAGCGACAGGGCAGAAGAGCAGTTCTTC.